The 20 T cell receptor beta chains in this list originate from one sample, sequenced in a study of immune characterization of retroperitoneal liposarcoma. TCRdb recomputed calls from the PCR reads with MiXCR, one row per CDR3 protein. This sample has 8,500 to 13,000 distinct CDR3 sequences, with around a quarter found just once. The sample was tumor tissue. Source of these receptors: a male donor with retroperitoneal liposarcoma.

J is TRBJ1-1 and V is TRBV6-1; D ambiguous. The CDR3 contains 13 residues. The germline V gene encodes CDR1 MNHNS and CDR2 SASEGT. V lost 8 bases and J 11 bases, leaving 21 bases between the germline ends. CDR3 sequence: CASRKMGQTGAFF. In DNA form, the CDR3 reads TGTGCCAGCCGAAAAATGGGCCAAACCGGGGCTTTCTTT.

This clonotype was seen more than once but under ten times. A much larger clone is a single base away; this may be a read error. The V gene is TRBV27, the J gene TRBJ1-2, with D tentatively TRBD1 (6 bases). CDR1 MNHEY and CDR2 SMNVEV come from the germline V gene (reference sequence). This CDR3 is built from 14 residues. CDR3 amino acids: CANSLLTGKTGYTF. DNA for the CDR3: TGTGCCAACAGTTTACTAACAGGGAAAACCGGCTACACCTTC.

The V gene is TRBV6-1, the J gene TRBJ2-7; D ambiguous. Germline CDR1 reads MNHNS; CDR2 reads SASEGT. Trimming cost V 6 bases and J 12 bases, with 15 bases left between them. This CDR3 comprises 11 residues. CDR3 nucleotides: TGTGCCAGCAGCAACGGACCCTATCTGTACTTC. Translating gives CASSNGPYLYF.

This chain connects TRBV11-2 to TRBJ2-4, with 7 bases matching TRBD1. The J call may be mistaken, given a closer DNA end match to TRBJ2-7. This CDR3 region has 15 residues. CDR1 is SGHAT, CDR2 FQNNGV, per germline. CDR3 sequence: CATSPGTASSYEQYF. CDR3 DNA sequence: TGTGCCACAAGCCCCGGGACAGCAAGCTCCTACGAGCAGTACTTC.

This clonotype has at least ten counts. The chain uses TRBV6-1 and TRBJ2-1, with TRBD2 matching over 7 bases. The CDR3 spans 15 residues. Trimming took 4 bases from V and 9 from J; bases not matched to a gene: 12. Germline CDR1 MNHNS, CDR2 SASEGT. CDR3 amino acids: CASSVAAGEGIEQFF. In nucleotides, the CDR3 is TGTGCCAGCAGTGTTGCGGCGGGGGAAGGTATTGAGCAGTTCTTC.

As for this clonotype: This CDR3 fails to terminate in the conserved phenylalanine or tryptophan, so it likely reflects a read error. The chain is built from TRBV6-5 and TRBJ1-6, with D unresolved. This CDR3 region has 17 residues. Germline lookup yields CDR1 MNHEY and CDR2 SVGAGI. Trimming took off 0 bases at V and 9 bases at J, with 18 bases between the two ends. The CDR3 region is CASSYSIGRGGSSPLHS. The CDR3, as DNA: TGTGCCAGCAGTTACTCCATAGGGCGGGGAGGAAGTTCACCCCTCCACTCT.

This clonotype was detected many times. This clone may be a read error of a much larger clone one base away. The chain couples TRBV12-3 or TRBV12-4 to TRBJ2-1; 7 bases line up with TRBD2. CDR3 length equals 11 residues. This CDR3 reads CASSFGTTPYF. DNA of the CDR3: TGTGCCAGCAGTTTCGGGACTACCCCCTACTTC.

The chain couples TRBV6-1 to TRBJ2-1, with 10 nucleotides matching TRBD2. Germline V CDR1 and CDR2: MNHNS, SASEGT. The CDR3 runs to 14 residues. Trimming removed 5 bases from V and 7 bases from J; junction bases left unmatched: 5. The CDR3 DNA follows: TGTGCCAGCAGTCCGTCAGCGGGGGGGAATGAGCAGTTCTTC. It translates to CASSPSAGGNEQFF.

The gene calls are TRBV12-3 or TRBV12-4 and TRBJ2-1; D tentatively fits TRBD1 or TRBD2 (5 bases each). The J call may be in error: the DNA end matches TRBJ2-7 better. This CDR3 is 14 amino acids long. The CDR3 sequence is CASSAGATPREQYF. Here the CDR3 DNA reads TGTGCCAGCAGCGCCGGGGCTACCCCGAGAGAGCAGTACTTC.

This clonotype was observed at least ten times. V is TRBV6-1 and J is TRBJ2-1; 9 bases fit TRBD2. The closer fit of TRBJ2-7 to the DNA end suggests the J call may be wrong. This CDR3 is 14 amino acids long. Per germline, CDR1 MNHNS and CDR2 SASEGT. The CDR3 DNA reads TGTGCCAGCAGTTTCTATAGCGGGAGAGGGGAGCAGTACTTC. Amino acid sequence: CASSFYSGRGEQYF.

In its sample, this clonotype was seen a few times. In nucleotides, the CDR3 is TGTGCCAGCAGTTTCGCCGACGCTCGTGTAGCCAAAAACATTCAGTTCTTC. This translates into CASSFADARVAKNIQFF. V usage is TRBV6-1 and J usage is TRBJ2-4; no clear D gene. The closer fit of TRBJ2-1 to the DNA end suggests the J call may be wrong. The V gene's germline CDR1 is MNHNS and CDR2 SASEGT. The CDR3 contains 17 residues.

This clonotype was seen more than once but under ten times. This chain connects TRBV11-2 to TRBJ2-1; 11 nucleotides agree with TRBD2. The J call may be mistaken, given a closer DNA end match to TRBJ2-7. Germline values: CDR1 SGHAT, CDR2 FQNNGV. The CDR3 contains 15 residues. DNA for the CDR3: TGTGCCAGCAGCGCATCTAGCGGGAGGACGGTTGAGCAGTACTTC. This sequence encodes CASSASSGRTVEQYF.

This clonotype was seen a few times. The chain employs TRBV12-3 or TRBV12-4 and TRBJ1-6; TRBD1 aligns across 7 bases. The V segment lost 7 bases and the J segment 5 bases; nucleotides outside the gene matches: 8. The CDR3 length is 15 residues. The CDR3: CASTIGQANNSPLHF. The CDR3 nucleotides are TGTGCCAGCACTATAGGACAGGCTAATAATTCACCCCTCCACTTT.

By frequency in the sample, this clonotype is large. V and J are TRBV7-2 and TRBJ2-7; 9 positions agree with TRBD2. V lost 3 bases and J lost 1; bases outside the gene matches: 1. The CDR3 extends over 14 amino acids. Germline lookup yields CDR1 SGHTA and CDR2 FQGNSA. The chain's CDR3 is CASSFSGGSYEQYF. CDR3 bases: TGTGCCAGCAGCTTTAGCGGGGGATCCTACGAGCAGTACTTC. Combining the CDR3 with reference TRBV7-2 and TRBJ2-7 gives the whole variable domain GAGVSQSPSNKVTEKGKDVELRCDPISGHTALYWYRQSLGQGLEFLIYFQGNSAPDKSGLPSDRFSAERTGGSVSTLTIQRTQQEDSAVYLCASSFSGGSYEQYFGPGTRLTVT.

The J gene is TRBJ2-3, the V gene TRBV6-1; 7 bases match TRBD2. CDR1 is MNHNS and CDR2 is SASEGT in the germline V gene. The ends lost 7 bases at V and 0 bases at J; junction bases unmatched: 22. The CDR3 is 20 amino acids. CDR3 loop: CASTTGGTGSGFSSTDTQYF. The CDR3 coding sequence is TGTGCCAGCACCACGGGGGGAACAGGCTCAGGGTTTTCTAGCACAGATACGCAGTATTTT.

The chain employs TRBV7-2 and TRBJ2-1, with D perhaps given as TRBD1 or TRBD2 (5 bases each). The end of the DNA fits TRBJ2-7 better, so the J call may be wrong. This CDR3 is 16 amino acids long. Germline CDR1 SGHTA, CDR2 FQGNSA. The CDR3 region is CASSLGAGTVYNEQYF. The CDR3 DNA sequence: TGTGCCAGCAGCTTAGGTGCCGGGACGGTATACAATGAGCAGTACTTC.

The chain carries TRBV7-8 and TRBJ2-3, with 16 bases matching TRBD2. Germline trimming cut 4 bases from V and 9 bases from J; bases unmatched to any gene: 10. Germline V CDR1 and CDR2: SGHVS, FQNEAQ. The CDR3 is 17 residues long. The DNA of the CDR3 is TGTGCCAGCAGCTCCCGTGGGACTAGCGGGGGGGGAGACACGCAGTATTTT. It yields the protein CASSSRGTSGGGDTQYF.

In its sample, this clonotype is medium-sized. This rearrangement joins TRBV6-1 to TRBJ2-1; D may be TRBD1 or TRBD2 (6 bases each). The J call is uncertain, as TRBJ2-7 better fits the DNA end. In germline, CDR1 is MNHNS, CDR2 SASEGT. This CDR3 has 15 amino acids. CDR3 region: CASIPEGGRFHEQYF. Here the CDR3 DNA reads TGTGCCAGCATCCCCGAGGGGGGACGGTTTCATGAGCAGTACTTC.

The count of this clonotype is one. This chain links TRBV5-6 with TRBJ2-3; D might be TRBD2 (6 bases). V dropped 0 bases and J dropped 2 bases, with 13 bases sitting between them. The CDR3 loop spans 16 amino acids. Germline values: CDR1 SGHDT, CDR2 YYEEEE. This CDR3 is CASSLDTGGFTDTQYF. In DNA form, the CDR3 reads TGTGCCAGCAGCTTGGATACAGGAGGGTTCACAGATACGCAGTATTTT.

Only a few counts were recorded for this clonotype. Here the CDR3 DNA reads TGTGCCAGCAGTGAAGTGCTAGCGGGGGAGAATACGCAGTATTTT. It encodes CASSEVLAGENTQYF. The chain employs TRBV6-1 and TRBJ2-3, with TRBD2 matching 10 bases. Germline CDR1 and CDR2: MNHNS and SASEGT. V shed 1 base, J shed 7 bases, and the junction held 5 bases outside the gene matches. The CDR3 has 15 amino acids.